This entry features one TCR beta chain sequence. The PCR made use of 60 Vbeta and 13 Jbeta primers. Assay: immunoSEQ multiplex PCR; the TCRdb copy retains only in-frame clones and omits some. Altogether more than 200,000 clones are present, around 83% being singletons, with the ten largest covering more than 1.3%. This sample was taken from a study of cytomegalovirus exposure and HLA in healthy donors. Germline V CDR1 and CDR2: SQVTM, ANQGSEA. Trimming shortened V by 4 bases and J by 5 bases, and 12 bases separated the two germline ends. This CDR3 spans 13 amino acids. This chain uses TRBV29-1 with TRBJ1-5; D possibly corresponds to TRBD1 (5 bases). The receptor's source is a girl aged 10 to 17 in good health and CMV-seronegative. The sample comprised PBMCs. CDR3 bases: TGCAGCGTTGTTACAGGTGAAGATCAGCCCCAGCATTTT. It is translated as CSVVTGEDQPQHF.